This T cell receptor (beta chain) was sequenced during a study of blood T cells in healthy people across ages (dated by TCRdb to the mid-2010s). About the study as a whole: In model experiments, template switching captured about one uniquely barcoded TCR beta cDNA molecule for every two T cells. Donors of different ages were randomly distributed across sequencing lanes to avoid experimental bias. Using deep sequencing normalized with unique cDNA molecular identifiers, the study measured how TCR beta repertoire diversity changes with age. The donors were split into four age groups: young (average roughly 15 years), middle-aged (about 40), aged (62) and long-lived (more than 80). Two additional independent replicas of 1 million unique cDNA reads from the same blood draw were analyzed for two donors (one aged 18 to 30 and one aged 80 or older).

The germline V gene sets CDR1 to SQVTM and CDR2 to ANQGSEA. Trimming leaves V shorter by 2 bases and J shorter by 4 bases, with the junction holding 2 bases beyond the gene matches. The CDR3 goes from the cysteine to the phenylalanine over 14 residues. Only the CDR3 DNA is retained, 42 bases long and in frame from the first base. Libraries came from 5' RACE. The sequencer was an Illumina HiSeq 2500. A second PCR of roughly 6 to 11 cycles was run with a J-beta primer mix and a sample-barcoded 5' primer. A template-switch 5' adaptor carrying 12 random nucleotides introduced a unique molecular identifier onto each TCR beta cDNA molecule. Each sample yielded at least 3 million CDR3-containing paired-end reads. First-strand cDNA synthesis was performed from all RNA using the Mint cDNA synthesis kit, with priming by a TRBC-specific oligonucleotide. Following uracil-DNA glycosylase treatment, a first 18-cycle PCR with universal primers M1SS and BC2_uni_R was performed on all cDNA. The paper's processing steps were these. For normalization, 1 million high-quality reads were randomly selected from each sample, with every read carrying a distinct molecular identifier. Reads sharing molecular identifiers were discarded rather than binned into consensus sequences. MiTCR, with a Q25 quality threshold and the strictest error-elimination algorithm, was used for CDR3 identification, clonotype clustering and error correction. A nonparametric unseen species model using Euler transformation provided a lower-bound estimate of total TCR beta diversity. TCRdb reanalyzed the raw reads on its own, using fastp at Q25 for trimming and MiXCR for clone calling, and kept in-frame beta chains. Rows merge per CDR3 protein into single entries with the most common DNA and genes. These V and J calls derive from TCRdb rather than the authors' analysis. This sample is represented by some 920,000 distinct CDR3 sequences; 51% of them were singletons. The ten largest account for over 20% of the sample.

Systemically healthy Caucasian individuals from Russia, some 38 in total and aged about 6 to 95 years, were included as donors. Around 9.7 milliliters of peripheral blood were collected from each donor into EDTA-treated Vacutainer tubes. Ficoll-Paque density-gradient centrifugation was used to isolate PBMCs, with at least 6.5 million per sample. Trizol reagent was used to extract total RNA from PBMCs, with at least 5.5 micrograms per sample. Naive CD45RAhigh/CD27high T cell percentages were measured by flow cytometry on a PBMC aliquot from every donor. Broad study findings and their caveats: Donor CMV infection status was unknown, potentially confounding age-related changes in expanded clonotypes. The percentage of naive T cells measured by flow cytometry correlated strongly with observed TCR beta diversity. Estimates of total diversity based on one million sequenced T cells were considered lower bounds and underestimates. Compared with the aged group, more naive CD4+ T cells, fewer expanded clones and increased TCR diversity were shown by the long-lived group, suggesting age selection. Conclusive comparison of naive and antigen-experienced compartments was prevented by the profiling of bulk unsorted PBMCs. As age increased, observed TCR beta diversity per million T cells dropped in a roughly linear way, and a significant reduction was already evident by age about 40.

This clonotype was found a few times. The specificity of this receptor is unknown. It has no much larger one-base neighbor in the sample; base qualities were not kept. Sequencing was performed on blood. The clonotype comes from a woman in her fifties or sixties in good health. The sequence is built from TRBV29-1 and TRBJ2-3; 11 middle bases align to TRBD2. The CDR3 here reads CSVETSGSSDTQYF. The nucleotide sequence is given as TGCAGCGTTGAAACTAGCGGGAGCTCAGATACGCAGTATTTT.